This T cell receptor (beta chain) was recovered during a study of blood T cell repertoires in COVID-19. The data were produced by immunoSEQ multiplex PCR, yet TCRdb's version contains in-frame clones alone and is incomplete. Of approximately 120,000 clones detected, approximately 68% appear once; the ten largest clones hold 2.2%. Per the germline V gene, CDR1 is LGHNT and CDR2 is FRNRAP. The CDR3 runs 13 residues. The germline V and J ends were trimmed by 1 base and 2 bases, with 6 bases remaining between them. This sequence originates from a woman between 70 and 85 years old with acute or convalescent COVID-19. Sequenced input: peripheral blood. This chain uses TRBV12-5 with TRBJ2-7, with D maybe TRBD1 (5 bases). The CDR3 region has the DNA TGTGCTAGTGGTTTGGGACAGACCTACGAGCAGTACTTC. Translating it yields CASGLGQTYEQYF.